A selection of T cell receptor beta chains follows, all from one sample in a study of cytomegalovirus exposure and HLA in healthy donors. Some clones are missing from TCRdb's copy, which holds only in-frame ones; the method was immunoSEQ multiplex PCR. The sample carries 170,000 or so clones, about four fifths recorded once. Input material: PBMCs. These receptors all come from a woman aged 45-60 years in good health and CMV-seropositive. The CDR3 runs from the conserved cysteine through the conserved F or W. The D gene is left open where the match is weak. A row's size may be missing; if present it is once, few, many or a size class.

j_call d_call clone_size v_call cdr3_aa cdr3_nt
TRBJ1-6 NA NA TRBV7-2 CASSSGGSYNSPLHF TGTGCCAGCAGCTCGGGGGGTTCCTATAATTCACCCCTCCACTTT
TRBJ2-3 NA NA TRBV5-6 CASSLYVGEVDTQYF TGTGCCAGCAGCTTGTATGTGGGAGAGGTGGATACGCAGTATTTT
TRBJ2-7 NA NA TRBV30 CAWSSGLEGEQYF TGTGCCTGGAGTTCGGGCCTGGAGGGCGAGCAGTACTTC
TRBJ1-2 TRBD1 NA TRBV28 CASSPSRDRGYYGYTF TGTGCCAGCAGCCCCTCTCGGGACAGGGGATATTATGGCTACACCTTC
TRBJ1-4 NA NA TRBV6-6 CASGHGNEKLFF TGTGCCAGCGGACACGGTAATGAAAAACTGTTTTTT
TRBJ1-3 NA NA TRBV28 CASSLLTALGLYSGNTIYF TGTGCCAGCAGTTTACTGACGGCTCTTGGACTTTACTCTGGAAACACCATATATTTT
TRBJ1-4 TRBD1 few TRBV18 CASSPGQGGEKLFF TGTGCCAGCTCACCGGGACAGGGAGGTGAAAAACTGTTTTTT
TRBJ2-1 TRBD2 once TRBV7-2 CASSLTGTLAVNEQFF TGTGCCAGCAGCTTAACTGGGACGCTAGCGGTGAATGAGCAGTTCTTC
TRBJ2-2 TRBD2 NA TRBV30 CAWSRTSATGELFF TGTGCCTGGAGTCGGACTAGCGCCACCGGGGAGCTGTTTTTT
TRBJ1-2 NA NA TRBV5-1 CASSLAQGGYGYTF TGCGCCAGCAGCTTGGCCCAAGGGGGCTATGGCTACACCTTC
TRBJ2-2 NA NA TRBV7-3 CASSLKGRRGRDTGELFF TGTGCCAGCAGCTTAAAGGGTCGGCGGGGGCGGGACACCGGGGAGCTGTTTTTT
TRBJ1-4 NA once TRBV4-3 CASSQVPPRWEGDEKLFF TGCGCCAGCAGCCAAGTCCCCCCCCGATGGGAGGGAGATGAAAAACTGTTTTTT
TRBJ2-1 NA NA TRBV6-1 CASSDSYNEQFF TGTGCCAGCAGCGACAGCTACAATGAGCAGTTCTTC
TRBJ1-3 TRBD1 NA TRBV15 CATSRGDRGNTIYF TGTGCCACCAGCAGAGGGGACAGGGGAAACACCATATATTTT
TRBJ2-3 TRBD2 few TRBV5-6 CASSFPGRADTQYF TGTGCCAGCAGCTTTCCGGGGAGGGCAGATACGCAGTATTTT
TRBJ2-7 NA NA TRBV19 CASSPQGDEQYF TGTGCCAGTTCACCTCAGGGTGACGAGCAGTACTTC
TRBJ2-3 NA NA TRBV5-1 CASSLDPQNTDTQYF TGCGCCAGCAGCTTGGATCCCCAAAACACAGATACGCAGTATTTT
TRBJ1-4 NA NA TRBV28 CASSSFGEWGRSDEKLFF TGTGCCAGCAGTTCGTTTGGGGAATGGGGGAGGAGCGATGAAAAACTGTTTTTT
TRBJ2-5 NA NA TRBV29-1 CSVEGRGVRRATETQYF TGCAGCGTTGAAGGGCGAGGAGTACGGCGGGCCACGGAGACCCAGTACTTC
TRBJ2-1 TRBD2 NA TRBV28 CASSSLAGGPYNEQFF TGTGCCAGCAGTTCCTTGGCGGGAGGGCCCTACAATGAGCAGTTCTTC
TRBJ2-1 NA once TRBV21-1 CASSKSGSSYNEQFF TGTGCCAGCAGCAAAAGCGGGAGCTCCTACAATGAGCAGTTCTTC
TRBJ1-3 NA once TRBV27 CASSSRGSRNTIYF TGTGCCAGCAGCTCGAGGGGGAGCCGAAACACCATATATTTT
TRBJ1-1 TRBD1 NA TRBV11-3 CASSYGQGVTEAFF TGTGCCAGCAGCTACGGACAGGGGGTCACTGAAGCTTTCTTT
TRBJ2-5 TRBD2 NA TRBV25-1 CASSEYSGGGETQYF TGTGCCAGCAGTGAATACTCGGGAGGGGGAGAGACCCAGTACTTC
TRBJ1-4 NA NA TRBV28 CASSFRTGEKLFF TGTGCCAGCAGTTTCCGGACTGGGGAAAAACTGTTTTTT
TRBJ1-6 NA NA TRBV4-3 CASSPPGESPLHF TGCGCCAGCAGCCCCCCCGGGGAATCCCCCCTCCACTTT
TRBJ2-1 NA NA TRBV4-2 CASSPTEGYNEQFF TGTGCCAGCAGCCCGACAGAAGGCTACAATGAGCAGTTCTTC
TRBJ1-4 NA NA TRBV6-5 CASSWQGSEKLFF TGTGCCAGCAGTTGGCAGGGTAGTGAAAAACTGTTTTTT
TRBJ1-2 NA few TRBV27 CASSFTPGGYGYTF TGTGCCAGCAGTTTTACCCCGGGTGGCTATGGCTACACCTTC
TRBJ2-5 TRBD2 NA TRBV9 CASSVGGGAETQYF TGTGCCAGCAGCGTAGGGGGGGGTGCGGAGACCCAGTACTTC
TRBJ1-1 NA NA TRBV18 CASSPPVSGALMNTEAFF TGTGCCAGCTCACCACCGGTTTCAGGGGCCTTGATGAACACTGAAGCTTTCTTT
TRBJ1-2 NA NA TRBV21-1 CASSKGTGPAYGYTF TGTGCCAGCAGCAAAGGAACAGGGCCAGCTTATGGCTACACCTTC
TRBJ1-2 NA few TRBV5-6 CASSLQGGYTF TGTGCCAGCAGCTTACAGGGTGGCTACACCTTC
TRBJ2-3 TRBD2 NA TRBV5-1 CASSLETSGDGDTQYF TGCGCCAGCAGCTTGGAGACTAGCGGGGACGGAGATACGCAGTATTTT
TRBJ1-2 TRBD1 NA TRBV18 CASSPLVGQALYGYTF TGTGCCAGCTCCCCCCTGGTTGGACAGGCGCTCTATGGCTACACCTTC
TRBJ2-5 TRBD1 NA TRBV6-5 CASSTGTGGRKTQYF TGTGCCAGCAGCACCGGGACAGGGGGAAGAAAGACCCAGTACTTC
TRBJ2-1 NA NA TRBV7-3 CASSLSDYNEQFF TGTGCCAGCAGCCTCTCAGACTACAATGAGCAGTTCTTC
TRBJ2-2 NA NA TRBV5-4 CASSLGVRNTGELFF TGTGCCAGCAGCTTGGGCGTCCGGAACACCGGGGAGCTGTTTTTT
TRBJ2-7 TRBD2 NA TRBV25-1 CASSDSSGSLSYEQYF TGTGCCAGCAGTGATTCTAGCGGGAGCCTCTCCTACGAGCAGTACTTC
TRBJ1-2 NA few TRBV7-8 CASNRYEGGNYGYTF TGTGCCAGCAACCGGTACGAGGGGGGGAACTATGGCTACACCTTC
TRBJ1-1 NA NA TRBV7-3 CASGLGQDTEAFF TGTGCCAGCGGGTTGGGCCAGGACACTGAAGCTTTCTTT
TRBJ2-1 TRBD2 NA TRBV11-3 CASSLRGRGYNEQFF TGTGCCAGCAGCTTACGCGGGAGGGGTTACAATGAGCAGTTCTTC
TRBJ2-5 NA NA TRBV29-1 CSAAPRRLPEGGETQYF TGCAGCGCTGCCCCAAGGCGCCTACCGGAGGGTGGAGAGACCCAGTACTTC
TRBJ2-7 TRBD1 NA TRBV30 CAWSAYGTGTYEQYF TGTGCCTGGAGTGCCTACGGGACAGGGACCTACGAGCAGTACTTC